This T cell receptor beta chain comes out of a study of blood T cell repertoires in COVID-19. Study context: Samples representing acute and convalescent COVID-19 were sourced from the United States, Italy and Spain. Sources were T cells, B-cell-depleted T cells, or PBMCs; the material itself was cDNA or gDNA.

Germline values: CDR1 GTSNPN, CDR2 SVGIG (reference sequence). This CDR3 comprises 11 residues. Trimming removed 4 bases from V and 5 bases from J, with 8 bases in between. Seattle's enrolled individuals joined amid active infection and were then monitored longitudinally. In the original analysis: Reference gene primer amplification gave estimated nucleated cell counts. Produced via immunoSEQ multiplex PCR; TCRdb's table is partial and in-frame only. D and trimming were read from the DNA, whereas the V and J calls and clone size are those reported in that table. Altogether over 150,000 clones are present, roughly 94% being singletons, with the ten largest covering about 0.76%.

The TCR comes from a man between 25 and 39 years old with COVID-19, enrolled during active disease. This rearrangement joins TRBV30 to TRBJ1-2, with D hard to call. Sequencing was performed on peripheral blood. CDR3 region: CAWNPGYGYTF. In nucleotides, the CDR3 is TGTGCCTGGAACCCCGGTTATGGCTACACCTTC. Based on the CDR3 plus reference TRBV30 and TRBJ1-2, the full variable domain is SQTIHQWPATLVQPVGSPLSLECTVEGTSNPNLYWYRQAAGRGLQLLFYSVGIGQISSEVPQNLSASRPQDRQFILSSKKLLLSDSGFYLCAWNPGYGYTFGSGTRLTVV.